The sample holds one count of the clone carrying this TCR beta chain. The germline gives CDR1 SGHVS, CDR2 FQNEAQ. This CDR3 is 15 amino acids long. V was cut by 1 base and J by 5 bases, with 9 bases left in between. The sample is drawn from a study of shared clonotypes between healthy human individuals. The method was immunoSEQ multiplex PCR; TCRdb's version includes in-frame clones alone and lacks a portion of them. The sample has over a million clones, 70% to 80% seen once. V gene TRBV7-8 combines with J gene TRBJ1-6; D ambiguous. The receptor was isolated from a man in his late teens or twenties in good health. Sequenced sample: memory CD4+ T cells sorted from blood. Subset defined: CD45RA-negative fraction. The CDR3 DNA follows: TGTGCCAGCAGCTTAGGAGGACGGGATAATTCACCCCTCCACTTT. It is translated as CASSLGGRDNSPLHF.